This entry describes one T cell receptor (beta chain). Antigen: not known. The source of the sample is a study of CXCR3-negative and CXCR3-positive naive CD8 T cells. General study points: Upon cryopreservation, CXCR3 expression partially decreased, and most assays used fresh PBMCs. Compared with CXCR3-negative naive cells, CXCR3-positive naive cells showed more hydrophobic TRB CDR3s. It was found that naive subsets had comparable surface CD5, and TCR strength was inferred from TRB CDR3 properties.

Preparation of TRB cDNA libraries relied on 5' RACE carrying UMI labels. TCRdb derives one entry per CDR3 protein from the 5' RACE reads, leaving out DNA. The clone table shows roughly 93,000 distinct CDR3 sequences, with the ten largest holding roughly 1.1%. This CDR3 is 16 amino acids long. Germline V gene lookup returns CDR1 SGHRS and CDR2 YFSETQ. Researchers sorted 300,000 cells of each CD8+ T cell subset in triplicate. Naive CD8+ T cells showed CD45RO-CCR7+CD27+CD95-. Sample: naive CXCR3+ CD8+ T cells from blood. Subset specified: CD45RO-CCR7+CD27+CD95- naive CD8+ T cells expressing CXCR3 (TNR3+). The sequence came from a human donor in good health. Some clones in this sample may be carry-over from other donors' samples. The chain recombines TRBV5-1 with TRBJ2-1; checking the TCRdb D call of TRBD1 is not possible without DNA. The CDR3 protein is CASSTAPGPTYNEQFF.